The T cell receptor beta chain described here comes from a study of response to subunit inactivated influenza vaccine. Points from the study as a whole: After each seasonal influenza vaccination, few new T cells are recruited, the authors suggested.

Germline assignment: CDR1 SQVTM and CDR2 ANQGSEA. V lost 4 bases, J lost 1 base, and 7 bases lay in between. The CDR3 totals 12 residues. The table lists this clonotype with many counts. The target antigen is unknown. Each CDR3 protein gets one entry after TCRdb re-called the RT-PCR reads with MiXCR. The sample consists of hundreds of thousands of distinct CDR3 sequences, less than 8% of them appearing once. The TCR comes from a man aged 50 to 75 who received an inactivated influenza vaccine. The chain uses TRBV29-1 and TRBJ1-1, with D unresolved. The sample was PBMCs from blood, taken around 25 months after vaccination. The CDR3 nucleotides read TGCAGCGTTGGGGCAGAGAACACTGAAGCTTTCTTT. Residues: CSVGAENTEAFF.